Below are 7 T cell receptor beta chains sequenced from a single sample in a study of blood T cell repertoires in COVID-19. Profiling relied on immunoSEQ multiplex PCR, and the TCRdb table lists in-frame clones only, not all of them. This table has tens of thousands of clones, more than 80% appearing once. The specimen was peripheral blood. The receptors originated from a man aged 40-55 years with acute or convalescent COVID-19.

Worth noting for this clone: This sample also contains other DNA sequences that code for the same CDR3. The J gene is TRBJ1-6, the V gene TRBV12-3 or TRBV12-4, with D tentatively TRBD1 (5 bases). V lost 5 bases and J 6 bases, leaving 8 bases between the germline ends. CDR3 length: 13 amino acids. The CDR3 is CASSGTGNSPLHF. Here the CDR3 DNA reads TGTGCCAGCAGTGGCACAGGTAATTCACCCCTCCACTTT.

In DNA form, the CDR3 reads TGTGCCAGTAGTAGGACACAGGGGACCTCCTACGAGCAGTACTTC. This sequence encodes CASSRTQGTSYEQYF. The chain employs TRBV19 and TRBJ2-7; TRBD1 agrees at 7 bases. Germline V lookup: CDR1 LNHDA, CDR2 SQIVND (reference sequence). Germline trimming cut 4 bases from V and 0 bases from J; bases unmatched to any gene: 6. The CDR3 loop spans 15 amino acids. Based on the CDR3 plus reference TRBV19 and TRBJ2-7, the full variable domain is DGGITQSPKYLFRKEGQNVTLSCEQNLNHDAMYWYRQDPGQGLRLIYYSQIVNDFQKGDIAEGYSVSREKKESFPLTVTSAQKNPTAFYLCASSRTQGTSYEQYFGPGTRLTVT.

The CDR3 reads CASSLQGLGEKLFF. The CDR3 DNA is TGTGCCAGCAGCTTACAGGGCCTAGGAGAAAAACTGTTTTTT. The chain is built from TRBV7-9 and TRBJ1-4; a weak D match, TRBD1 (5 bases). There are 14 residues in the CDR3. The V gene's germline CDR1 is SEHNR and CDR2 FQNEAQ (reference sequence). Trimming left V 2 bases short and J 8 bases short, with 12 bases between.

This chain uses TRBV6-1 with TRBJ2-7; TRBD2 might be the D (6 bases). The germline CDR1 and CDR2 sequences are MNHNS and SASEGT. The CDR3 is 16 residues long. The germline V and J ends were trimmed by 2 bases and 6 bases, with 20 bases remaining between them. CDR3 coding DNA: TGTGCCAGCAGTGAAAATAGCGGACCCCGCCTTGGCGAGCAGTACTTC. Its protein is CASSENSGPRLGEQYF.

This clone was seen only a few times. The J gene is TRBJ1-2, the V gene TRBV3-1 (or the pseudogene TRBV3-2); possible D gene TRBD1, 5 bases. Germline loops: CDR1 LGHDT, CDR2 YNNKEL (reference sequence). The CDR3 has 13 amino acids. Trimming removed 7 bases at V and 4 bases at J, with 13 bases between. For the CDR3, the DNA is TGTGCCAGCACCCCCCTCGGGGGCTATGGCTACACCTTC. The encoded protein is CASTPLGGYGYTF.

This clone was seen a handful of times. The chain carries TRBV27 and TRBJ1-2; 9 nucleotides match TRBD1. The CDR3 has 19 residues. Germline CDR1 and CDR2: MNHEY and SMNVEV (reference sequence). The J segment lost 2 bases and the V segment lost 2 bases, leaving 15 bases of the junction unmatched. CDR3 sequence: CASSLKVRSRGTGNYGYTF. DNA for the CDR3: TGTGCCAGCAGTTTAAAGGTTCGGTCTCGCGGGACAGGGAACTATGGCTACACCTTC.

V and J are TRBV28 and TRBJ1-1; a weak D match, TRBD1 (6 bases). Germline assignment: CDR1 MDHEN and CDR2 SYDVKM. The CDR3 is 15 amino acids. Trimming removed 2 bases at V and 4 bases at J, with 14 bases between. The CDR3 nucleotides read TGTGCCAGCAGTTTAGGGGGGGCGAGAGGCACTGAAGCTTTCTTT. Protein product: CASSLGGARGTEAFF. Supplemented by reference TRBV28 and TRBJ1-1, the full variable domain reads DVKVTQSSRYLVKRTGEKVFLECVQDMDHENMFWYRQDPGLGLRLIYFSYDVKMKEKGDIPEGYSVSREKKERFSLILESASTNQTSMYLCASSLGGARGTEAFFGQGTRLTVV.